These 19 T cell receptor beta chains share one sample of origin, sequenced in a study of identical twins. One entry per CDR3 protein results from TCRdb running MiXCR on the 5' RACE reads. The sample records 500,000 to 700,000 distinct CDR3 sequences, about 7.6% being singletons. The sample was also reused in another study, on yellow fever vaccine responses in identical twins.

The sequenced sample was PBMCs. The receptors originated from a woman under 30 in good health.

This clonotype was observed a few times. The chain joins TRBV6-5 to TRBJ2-2; D is possibly TRBD2 (6 bases). The CDR3 loop spans 16 amino acids. Germline-derived CDR1 and CDR2 are MNHEY and SVGAGI. The V gene lost 0 bases and the J gene lost 4 bases, with 12 bases spanning the gap. The CDR3 DNA follows: TGTGCCAGCAGTTACTCGAAGCAGGGAGGCACCGGGGAGCTGTTTTTT. This translates into CASSYSKQGGTGELFF.

The chain joins TRBV20-1 to TRBJ1-2, with D possibly TRBD1 on 5 matching bases. CDR1 is DFQATT and CDR2 is SNEGSKA in the germline V gene (reference sequence). The CDR3 totals 12 residues. The CDR3 region is CSWNGHNYGYTF. The CDR3 nucleotides read TGCAGCTGGAACGGACATAACTATGGCTACACCTTC.

This clonotype was observed a handful of times. The chain couples TRBV3-1 to TRBJ1-1; D remains unclear. V was shortened by 1 base and J by 3 bases, with 9 bases between the two germline ends. The CDR3 has 14 residues. Germline lookup yields CDR1 LGHDT and CDR2 YNNKEL (reference sequence). This CDR3 reads CASSQVSYDTEAFF. CDR3 bases: TGTGCCAGCAGCCAAGTAAGTTATGACACTGAAGCTTTCTTT.

This clonotype appeared many times. The chain employs TRBV6-5 and TRBJ2-1, with a tentative D call TRBD2 (5 bases). The CDR3 is 15 amino acids. Per the germline V gene, CDR1 is MNHEY and CDR2 is SVGAGI. The V end lost 4 bases, the J end lost 1 base, and 11 bases lay between the germline ends. The CDR3 bases are TGTGCCAGCAGTTCAACTAGAGGTTCCTACAATGAGCAGTTCTTC. Its translation: CASSSTRGSYNEQFF.

This chain's CDR3 is CASKLAGTGELFF. The CDR3, as DNA: TGTGCCAGCAAATTAGCGGGGACCGGGGAGCTGTTTTTT. The rearrangement links TRBV6-1 to TRBJ2-2; 8 bases match TRBD2. The J segment lost 5 bases and the V segment lost 7 bases, leaving 3 bases of the junction unmatched. This CDR3 comprises 13 residues. The germline gives CDR1 MNHNS, CDR2 SASEGT.

There are many counts of this clonotype. This chain joins TRBV12-3 or TRBV12-4 and TRBJ2-2, with D unclear. Deletions cut 6 bases from V and 4 bases from J, with 9 bases between. This CDR3 contains 13 residues. The CDR3 spells CASRGTPTGELFF. DNA of the CDR3: TGTGCCAGCAGAGGAACTCCCACCGGGGAGCTGTTTTTT.

This clonotype has only a few counts. The rearrangement joins TRBV5-1 to TRBJ1-1; maybe TRBD1 (6 bases). V dropped 6 bases and J dropped 2 bases, with 14 bases sitting between them. Germline values: CDR1 SGHRS, CDR2 YFSETQ. This CDR3 contains 14 residues. CDR3 protein: CASTHRVGNTEAFF. CDR3 sequence (DNA): TGCGCCAGCACTCACAGGGTGGGAAACACTGAAGCTTTCTTT.

This clonotype was counted many times. The chain joins TRBV29-1 to TRBJ2-2; D gene unclear. This CDR3 comprises 11 residues. Between the trimmed V and J ends, which lost 6 bases and 1 base, there was a span of 3 bases. CDR1 SQVTM and CDR2 ANQGSEA come from the germline V gene. The CDR3 DNA reads as TGCAGCGTAAAGAACACCGGGGAGCTGTTTTTT. It specifies CSVKNTGELFF.

This clonotype has only a few counts. The rearrangement uses TRBV5-1 and TRBJ1-1; 8 bases align to TRBD1. CDR1 SGHRS and CDR2 YFSETQ come from the germline V gene. This CDR3 region has 11 residues. The J segment lost 10 bases and the V segment lost 5 bases, leaving 4 bases of the junction unmatched. The CDR3 is CASSFRGRAFF. The CDR3, as DNA: TGCGCCAGCAGTTTCAGGGGGCGAGCTTTCTTT.

Here the CDR3 reads CSPSGGAQETQYF. CDR3 DNA sequence: TGCAGCCCCAGCGGGGGGGCCCAAGAGACCCAGTACTTC. The J gene is TRBJ2-5, the V gene TRBV20-1, with 10 bases identical to TRBD2. This CDR3 region has 13 residues. CDR1 DFQATT and CDR2 SNEGSKA come from the germline V gene (reference sequence).

Only a few counts were recorded for this clonotype. This chain uses TRBV29-1 with TRBJ2-3; D call uncertain. Germline V gene sequence: CDR1 SQVTM, CDR2 ANQGSEA. This CDR3 spans 12 amino acids. Trimming removed 7 bases from V and 4 bases from J, with 12 bases in between. The CDR3 is CSGELGPDTQYF. CDR3 nucleotides: TGCAGCGGTGAGTTGGGTCCAGATACGCAGTATTTT.

This clonotype was detected many times. This sequence joins TRBV7-9 and TRBJ1-1; TRBD1 might be the D (5 bases). This CDR3 spans 15 amino acids. Germline values: CDR1 SEHNR, CDR2 FQNEAQ (reference sequence). Trimming removed 5 bases at V and 1 base at J, with 14 bases between. The CDR3 spells CASSPPIGENTEAFF. DNA for the CDR3: TGTGCCAGCAGCCCACCGATAGGGGAGAACACTGAAGCTTTCTTT.

This clonotype was seen a handful of times. The V gene is TRBV12-3 or TRBV12-4, the J gene TRBJ2-1; D possibly corresponds to TRBD2 (6 bases). V lost 1 base, J lost 7 bases, and 14 bases lay in between. This CDR3 region has 15 residues. Here the CDR3 reads CASSLERARGNEQFF. The CDR3 bases are TGTGCCAGCAGTTTAGAGCGGGCCCGAGGGAATGAGCAGTTCTTC.

This clonotype was observed a handful of times. The chain recombines TRBV3-1 with TRBJ2-7; 10 nucleotides align to TRBD1. CDR3 length: 14 amino acids. Germline values: CDR1 LGHDT, CDR2 YNNKEL (reference sequence). The V segment lost 4 bases and the J segment 7 bases; nucleotides outside the gene matches: 7. CDR3 sequence: CASSPGTGVWEQYV. The CDR3 DNA follows: TGTGCCAGCAGCCCCGGGACAGGGGTGTGGGAGCAGTACGTC.

In its sample, this clonotype was seen many times. The chain links TRBV6-1 to TRBJ1-5; a possible D gene is TRBD1 (5 bases). The germline V gene encodes CDR1 MNHNS and CDR2 SASEGT. CDR3 length: 14 residues. V shed 9 bases and J shed 2 bases, with 14 bases lying between them. The CDR3, as DNA: TGTGCCAGTTCGGGGCTGATGGGCAATCAGCCCCAGCATTTT. Protein product: CASSGLMGNQPQHF.

V usage is TRBV18 and J usage is TRBJ2-2; 9 bases line up with TRBD2. The CDR3 length is 15 residues. V shed 4 bases and J 9 bases; nucleotides not matched to a gene: 9. Germline values: CDR1 KGHSH, CDR2 LQKENI. For the CDR3, the DNA is TGTGCCAGCTCACGCACGGCGGGAGGGACCAGGGAGCTGTTTTTT. It encodes CASSRTAGGTRELFF.

This clonotype was detected many times. This chain's CDR3 is CASSLMGNQETQYF. The DNA of the CDR3 is TGCGCCAGCAGCTTGATGGGAAACCAAGAGACCCAGTACTTC. V is TRBV5-1 and J is TRBJ2-5; D uncertain. V lost 1 base, J lost 0 bases, and 7 bases lay in between. Germline lookup yields CDR1 SGHRS and CDR2 YFSETQ. The length of the CDR3 is 14 residues.

The rearrangement joins TRBV11-1 to TRBJ1-1; D call uncertain. Trimming cost V 1 base and J 11 bases, with 11 bases left between them. Germline V gene sequence: CDR1 SGHAT, CDR2 FQDESV (reference sequence). The CDR3 is 12 residues long. CDR3 nucleotide sequence: TGTGCCAGCAGCTTAGTGACAAAATCGGCTTTCTTT. Residues: CASSLVTKSAFF.

The sample holds a few counts of this clonotype. This chain links TRBV12-3 or TRBV12-4 with TRBJ2-1; TRBD2 matches 9 bases. The CDR3 has 14 amino acids. The CDR3 loop is CATYPPAGGGEQFF. In nucleotides, the CDR3 is TGTGCTACCTATCCCCCAGCGGGGGGAGGTGAGCAGTTCTTC.